This section outlines one T cell receptor (beta chain) sequence together with its context. The entry originates in a study of monozygotic twins with inflammatory bowel disease. TCRdb reprocessed the 5' RACE reads and stores each CDR3 protein as one record, lacking DNA. This sample's clone table lists under 150,000 distinct CDR3 sequences. Looked up from germline, CDR1 is SGDLS and CDR2 is YYNGEE. The CDR3 length is 15 residues. The chain carries TRBV9 and TRBJ2-1; lacking DNA, the TRBD1 call made by TCRdb goes unchecked. The receptor was isolated from a human donor with ulcerative colitis or Crohn's disease, or a healthy co-twin of an affected twin (not recorded which). The specimen sequenced was blood. The CDR3 sequence: CASSVEGTGGNEQFF.